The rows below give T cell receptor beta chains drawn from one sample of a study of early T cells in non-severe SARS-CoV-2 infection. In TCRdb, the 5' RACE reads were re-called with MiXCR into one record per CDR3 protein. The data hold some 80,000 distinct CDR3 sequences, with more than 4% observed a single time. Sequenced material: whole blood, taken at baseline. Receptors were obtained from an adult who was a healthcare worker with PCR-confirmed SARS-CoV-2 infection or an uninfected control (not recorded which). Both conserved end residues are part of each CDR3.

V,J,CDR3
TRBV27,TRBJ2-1,CASSPIIQRGEQFF
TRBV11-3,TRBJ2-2,CASSPVQNTGELFF
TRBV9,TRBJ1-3,CASSEDSHSGNTIYF
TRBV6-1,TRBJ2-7,CASRVVAYEQYF
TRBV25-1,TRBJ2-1,CASSPLGLGGNEQFF
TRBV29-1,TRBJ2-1,CSVDEGNYYNEQFF
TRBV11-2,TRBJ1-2,CASSFWTGDADGYTF
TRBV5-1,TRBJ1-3,CASSLSWGSGNTIYF
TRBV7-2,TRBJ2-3,CASSLVGTSGTTDTQYF
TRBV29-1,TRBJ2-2,CSVDRRGNTGELFF
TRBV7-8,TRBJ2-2,CASSYKRESVGELFF
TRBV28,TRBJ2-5,CASSLNGGLETQYF
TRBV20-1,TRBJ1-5,CSARTESPQHF
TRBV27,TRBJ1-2,CASSLSIGHYGYTF
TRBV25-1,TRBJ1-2,CASRGTYYGYTF
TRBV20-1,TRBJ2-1,CSASRILPLFF
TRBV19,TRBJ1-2,CATADTLYGYTF
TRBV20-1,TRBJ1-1,CSASRGDTEAFF
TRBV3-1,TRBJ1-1,CASSPPSGGRMNTEAFF
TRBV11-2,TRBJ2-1,CASSLVASGSYNEQFF
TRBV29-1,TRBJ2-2,CSAHRDTGELFF
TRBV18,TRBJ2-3,CASSSTTSTDTQYF
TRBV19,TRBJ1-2,CASRPDGNYGYTF
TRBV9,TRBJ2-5,CASSVDRGLETQYF
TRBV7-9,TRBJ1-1,CASSLQGNEAFF
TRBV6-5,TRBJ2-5,CASSELPSETQYF
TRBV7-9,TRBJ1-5,CASSSTRGGNQPQHF
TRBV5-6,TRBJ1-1,CASSFARGDEAFF
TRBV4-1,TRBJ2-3,CASSQVTSEGDTQYF
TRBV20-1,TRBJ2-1,CSAYARGLNEQFF
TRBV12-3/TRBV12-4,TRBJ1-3,CASSFGTPTGNTIYF
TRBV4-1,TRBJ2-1,CASSQIGTSSYNEQFF
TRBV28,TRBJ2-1,CASSPPGVGEQFF
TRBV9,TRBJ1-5,CASSVGDLGDQPQHF
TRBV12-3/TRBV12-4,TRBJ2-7,CASSLWGRDREQYF
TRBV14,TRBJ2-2,CASSPNRLNTGELFF
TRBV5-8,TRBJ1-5,CASSRPGQAASNQPQHF
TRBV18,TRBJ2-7,CASSPPLSRASGHEQYF
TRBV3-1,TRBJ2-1,CASSQDLEQFF
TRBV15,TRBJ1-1,CATSRLQGTEAFF
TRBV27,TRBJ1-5,CASSSSGRGGNQPQHF
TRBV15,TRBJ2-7,CATSREVRGHEQYF
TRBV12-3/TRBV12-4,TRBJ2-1,CASDRPSSYNEQFF
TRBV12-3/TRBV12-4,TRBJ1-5,CASSFSRDQPQHF
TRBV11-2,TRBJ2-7,CASRRLAGDYEQYF
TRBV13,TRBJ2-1,CASSLRGAPYNEQFF
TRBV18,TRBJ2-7,CASSPGTGGSGEQYF